The 30 T cell receptor beta chains presented below share a single source sample, sequenced in a study of shared clonotypes between healthy human individuals. Generated by immunoSEQ multiplex PCR, the TCRdb table keeps only in-frame clones and is missing some. This sample carries about 380,000 clones, about 96% of them seen once, and the ten largest clones take approximately 0.32%. What was sequenced was memory CD8+ T cells sorted from blood. Subset noted: CD45RO+ cells pooled with CCR7-negative TemRA cells. These receptors were obtained from a man younger than 40 in good health.

The chain couples TRBV7-6 to TRBJ2-7; 7 nucleotides line up with TRBD2. V shed 0 bases and J 4 bases; nucleotides not matched to a gene: 6. The CDR3 is 15 residues long. The germline V gene encodes CDR1 SGHVS and CDR2 FNYEAQ. CDR3 sequence reads: CASSLAGGSGYEQYF. The CDR3 DNA is TGTGCCAGCAGCTTAGCTGGCGGGAGTGGGTACGAGCAGTACTTC.

The chain links TRBV2 to TRBJ2-7, with a weak D call TRBD1 (6 bases). Looked up from germline, CDR1 is SNHLY and CDR2 is FYNNEI. The length of the CDR3 is 12 residues. The germline V and J ends were trimmed by 7 bases and 5 bases, with 12 bases remaining between them. This CDR3 is CASKARQDEQYF. CDR3 sequence (DNA): TGTGCCAGCAAGGCAAGACAGGACGAGCAGTACTTC.

V and J are TRBV6-5 and TRBJ2-1; D may be TRBD2 (6 bases). Trimming pared 7 bases from V and 0 bases from J, leaving 7 bases between. This CDR3 is 13 amino acids long. Germline CDR1 is MNHEY and CDR2 is SVGAGI. CDR3 in amino acids: CASTSDSYNEQFF. The CDR3 nucleotides are TGTGCCAGCACTAGCGACTCCTACAATGAGCAGTTCTTC.

The chain uses TRBV7-2 and TRBJ2-5, with unresolved D. Germline-derived CDR1 and CDR2 are SGHTA and FQGNSA. V was pared by 5 bases and J by 0 bases, with 13 bases between. The CDR3 spans 15 residues. The CDR3 spells CASSPKPLHQETQYF. CDR3 nucleotide sequence: TGTGCCAGCAGCCCGAAACCCCTCCACCAAGAGACCCAGTACTTC.

The chain employs TRBV5-4 and TRBJ2-2; D gene uncertain. Germline V CDR1 and CDR2: SGHNT, YYREEE (reference sequence). V lost 4 bases and J 5 bases, leaving 12 bases between the germline ends. This CDR3 region has 14 residues. The CDR3 DNA follows: TGTGCCAGCAGCGCCATAGCCGTTACCGGGGAGCTGTTTTTT. Protein sequence: CASSAIAVTGELFF.

In regard to this clone: A read error may account for a junction end that differs from germline. The chain couples TRBV29-1 to TRBJ2-3; weak D call: TRBD2 (6 bases). The V gene's germline CDR1 is SQVTM and CDR2 ANQGSEA. The CDR3 covers 13 residues. The CDR3 nucleotides are TGCAGCGTGGAAGCAAGGCGGGGTGATACGCAGTATTTT. Its protein product is CSVEARRGDTQYF.

The chain uses TRBV28 and TRBJ2-2; 7 positions match TRBD2. CDR3 size: 15 residues. Trimming at V came to 7 bases and at J to 7 bases, leaving 12 bases not matched to a gene. The germline gives CDR1 MDHEN, CDR2 SYDVKM. The CDR3 sequence: CASTRRLPGGGELFF. In DNA form, the CDR3 reads TGTGCCAGCACGAGACGCCTACCGGGAGGCGGGGAGCTGTTTTTT. Looking up the rest from reference TRBV28 and TRBJ2-2 gives the full variable domain: DVKVTQSSRYLVKRTGEKVFLECVQDMDHENMFWYRQDPGLGLRLIYFSYDVKMKEKGDIPEGYSVSREKKERFSLILESASTNQTSMYLCASTRRLPGGGELFFGEGSRLTVL.

The chain carries TRBV7-8 and TRBJ1-2; no reliable D call. Germline V gene lookup returns CDR1 SGHVS and CDR2 FQNEAQ. V was clipped by 2 bases and J by 1 base, with 2 bases between them. CDR3 length: 12 amino acids. CDR3 DNA sequence: TGTGCCAGCAGCTTAAATAACTATGGCTACACCTTC. Residues: CASSLNNYGYTF.

This chain links TRBV16 with TRBJ2-7; 7 bases agree with TRBD1. J was trimmed by 3 bases and V by 1 base; bases with no gene match: 6. The CDR3 covers 15 residues. Per the germline V gene, CDR1 is KGHSY and CDR2 is FQNENV. CDR3: CASSQFQQGHYEQYF. CDR3 DNA sequence: TGTGCCAGCAGCCAATTCCAACAGGGGCACTACGAGCAGTACTTC.

The count of this clone is one. The rearrangement links TRBV11-2 to TRBJ2-3; D perhaps matches TRBD2 (5 bases). The CDR3 has 14 residues. The V and J ends lost 3 bases and 0 bases respectively, with 7 bases between them. Germline CDR1 reads SGHAT; CDR2 reads FQNNGV. Written as DNA, the CDR3 is TGTGCCAGCAGCTTGTCGGGGAGCACAGATACGCAGTATTTT. Its translation is CASSLSGSTDTQYF.

This chain connects TRBV6-1 to TRBJ2-7, with D perhaps matching TRBD2 (7 bases). Germline-derived CDR1 and CDR2 are MNHNS and SASEGT. V gave up 11 bases and J gave up 3 bases, with 20 bases separating them. The CDR3 extends over 14 amino acids. CDR3 residues: CASRQGRGDYEQYF. CDR3 nucleotides: TGTGCCTCTCGGCAGGGGAGGGGGGACTACGAGCAGTACTTC.

This rearrangement joins TRBV30 to TRBJ2-7; TRBD2 might be the D (5 bases). CDR3 length: 11 amino acids. Trimming took off 8 bases at V and 4 bases at J, with 12 bases between the two ends. Germline loops: CDR1 GTSNPN, CDR2 SVGIG (reference sequence). In nucleotides, the CDR3 is TGTGCCCCCGACGGGATATACGAGCAGTACTTC. It encodes CAPDGIYEQYF.

This clone was seen a single time. The V call is TRBV6-5, the J call TRBJ2-5, with a tentative D call TRBD2 (6 bases). Germline V gives CDR1 MNHEY, CDR2 SVGAGI. V lost 2 bases, J lost 4 bases, and 11 bases lay in between. This CDR3 contains 14 residues. CDR3 DNA sequence: TGTGCCAGCAGTTACGCCGGGACTCCAGAGACCCAGTACTTC. As protein: CASSYAGTPETQYF.

This chain uses TRBV27 with TRBJ2-1; D possibly uses TRBD1 or TRBD2 (5 bases each). This CDR3 is built from 15 residues. V lost 1 base, J lost 9 bases, and 16 bases lay in between. CDR1 is MNHEY, CDR2 SMNVEV, per germline (reference sequence). The CDR3 loop reads CASSLWDRQLGEQFF. For the CDR3, the DNA is TGTGCCAGCAGTTTATGGGACCGACAGCTCGGTGAGCAGTTCTTC.

The chain recombines TRBV4-1 with TRBJ2-4; 11 positions agree with TRBD1. J gave up 0 bases and V 0 bases, and 13 bases lay outside the gene matches. This CDR3 is built from 21 residues. CDR1 is MGHRA, CDR2 YSYEKL, per germline. The CDR3 here is CASSQELGTGGPLLAKNIQYF. As DNA, the CDR3 is TGCGCCAGCAGCCAAGAGCTAGGGACAGGGGGACCTTTATTAGCCAAAAACATTCAGTACTTC.

The chain joins TRBV16 to TRBJ2-7; D tentatively fits TRBD1 or TRBD2 (5 bases each). CDR3 size: 14 residues. Germline V CDR1 and CDR2: KGHSY, FQNENV. Trimming removed 3 bases at V and 3 bases at J, with 12 bases between. The CDR3 bases are TGTGCCAGCAGCCAGTCCGGGACCGTCTACGAGCAGTACTTC. This gives the protein CASSQSGTVYEQYF.

The chain combines TRBV29-1 with TRBJ2-7, with D possibly TRBD1 on 6 matching bases. The CDR3 sequence is 11 residues long. V lost 4 bases to trimming and J lost 3 bases, with 7 bases between them. Germline assignment: CDR1 SQVTM and CDR2 ANQGSEA. CDR3 bases: TGCAGCGTTGCCAGGGGCTACGAGCAGTACTTC. Amino acid sequence: CSVARGYEQYF.

The V and J genes are TRBV6-4 and TRBJ2-1; 9 positions match TRBD2. The CDR3 consists of 15 residues. The germline V gene has CDR1 MRHNA and CDR2 SNTAGT. With V trimmed by 4 bases and J by 0 bases, 1 base remained unmatched. The CDR3, as DNA: TGTGCCAGCAGTGCTAGCGGGAACTCCTACAATGAGCAGTTCTTC. This translates into CASSASGNSYNEQFF.

The chain is built from TRBV5-6 and TRBJ2-1, with D possibly called TRBD1 or TRBD2 (5 bases each). Trimming cost V 2 bases and J 0 bases, with 15 bases left between them. This CDR3 region has 17 residues. Germline V gene sequence: CDR1 SGHDT, CDR2 YYEEEE. Here the CDR3 DNA reads TGTGCCAGCAGCTTAAGGGACCTTCCCAGCTCCTACAATGAGCAGTTCTTC. The encoded protein is CASSLRDLPSSYNEQFF. Complete variable domain (other parts from reference TRBV5-6 and TRBJ2-1): DAGVTQSPTHLIKTRGQQVTLRCSPKSGHDTVSWYQQALGQGPQFIFQYYEEEERQRGNFPDRFSGHQFPNYSSELNVNALLLGDSALYLCASSLRDLPSSYNEQFFGPGTRLTVL.

The V gene is TRBV2, the J gene TRBJ2-1; weak D call: TRBD1 (6 bases). Germline lookup yields CDR1 SNHLY and CDR2 FYNNEI. The CDR3 has 14 residues. CDR3 region: CARRGNQTYNEQFF. The CDR3 bases are TGTGCGAGAAGGGGGAATCAAACCTACAATGAGCAGTTCTTC.

The CDR3 sequence is CASSLAGGRNIQYF. The CDR3 DNA reads TGTGCCAGCAGTCTAGCGGGAGGGCGAAACATTCAGTACTTC. J is TRBJ2-4 and V is TRBV2, with 12 bases fitting TRBD2. Germline-derived CDR1 and CDR2 are SNHLY and FYNNEI. Trimming took 5 bases from V and 6 from J; bases not matched to a gene: 2. This CDR3 has 14 amino acids.

This clone was counted once. The chain uses TRBV6-5 and TRBJ2-3; 7 bases are a match to TRBD2. Germline values: CDR1 MNHEY, CDR2 SVGAGI. This CDR3 is 15 amino acids long. V lost 4 bases to trimming and J lost 2 bases; unmatched junction nucleotides: 6. The CDR3 DNA follows: TGTGCCAGCAGTTCGTCAGCGGGGTACACAGATACGCAGTATTTT. It is translated as CASSSSAGYTDTQYF.

This clone appeared a single time. This sample includes further DNA sequences coding for the same CDR3. The chain couples TRBV20-1 to TRBJ1-5; no clear D gene. Germline CDR1 is DFQATT and CDR2 is SNEGSKA (reference sequence). Trimming removed 3 bases from V and 6 bases from J, with 6 bases in between. This CDR3 is built from 11 residues. The DNA for the CDR3 is TGCAGTGCTAGGGGTGGTCAGCCCCAGCATTTT. Its protein is CSARGGQPQHF.

The V call is TRBV29-1, the J call TRBJ2-1, with 8 bases lining up with TRBD2. The CDR3 covers 15 residues. Germline V gives CDR1 SQVTM, CDR2 ANQGSEA. J lost 4 bases, V lost 0 bases, and 5 bases had no gene match. This chain's CDR3 is CSVEDLLAAYNEQFF. Written as DNA, the CDR3 is TGCAGCGTTGAAGATCTACTAGCGGCTTACAATGAGCAGTTCTTC.

As to this clone: The sample has other DNA sequences that encode this CDR3 too. The V gene is TRBV19, the J gene TRBJ2-1; TRBD2 matches at 8 bases. V lost 5 bases to trimming and J lost 0 bases; unmatched junction nucleotides: 3. Germline assignment: CDR1 LNHDA and CDR2 SQIVND (reference sequence). This CDR3 region has 15 residues. The CDR3 here is CASSSGTSSYNEQFF. CDR3 DNA: TGTGCCAGTAGTTCCGGGACTAGCTCCTACAATGAGCAGTTCTTC.

CDR3 loop: CASSLRGRETQYF. CDR3 coding DNA: TGTGCCAGCAGTTTAAGAGGAAGGGAGACCCAGTACTTC. The chain has TRBV28 and TRBJ2-5; D is uncertain. Germline CDR1 reads MDHEN; CDR2 reads SYDVKM. This CDR3 has 13 amino acids. Trimming left V 2 bases short and J 5 bases short, with 9 bases between.

V is TRBV19 and J is TRBJ2-7; perhaps TRBD2 as D (6 bases). Germline values: CDR1 LNHDA, CDR2 SQIVND (reference sequence). The CDR3 extends over 10 amino acids. CDR3 DNA sequence: TGTGACGGGACTTATTACGAGCAGTACTTC. This encodes CDGTYYEQYF.

This chain connects TRBV4-2 to TRBJ2-1, with 8 bases matching TRBD2. The germline CDR1 and CDR2 sequences are LGHNA and YNFKEQ. The CDR3 totals 14 residues. V was clipped by 3 bases and J by 4 bases; unmatched bases: 2. The CDR3 DNA sequence: TGTGCCAGCAGCCAGGCTAGCGGGTACAATGAGCAGTTCTTC. As protein: CASSQASGYNEQFF.

The chain uses TRBV11-3 and TRBJ2-5, with TRBD1 matching 11 bases. Germline V gene lookup returns CDR1 SGHNT and CDR2 YENEEA. This CDR3 is 17 amino acids long. Trimming took 5 bases from V and 3 from J; bases not matched to a gene: 11. The DNA for the CDR3 is TGTGCCAGCAGCCTAACCCCTAGGACAGGGGGCGAAGAGACCCAGTACTTC. This translates into CASSLTPRTGGEETQYF. Combining the CDR3 with reference TRBV11-3 and TRBJ2-5 gives the whole variable domain EAGVVQSPRYKIIEKKQPVAFWCNPISGHNTLYWYLQNLGQGPELLIRYENEEAVDDSQLPKDRFSAERLKGVDSTLKIQPAELGDSAVYLCASSLTPRTGGEETQYFGPGTRLLVL.

V and J are TRBV6-4 and TRBJ1-5; D is perhaps TRBD1 (6 bases). Germline CDR1 is MRHNA and CDR2 is SNTAGT. V dropped 9 bases and J dropped 4 bases, with 13 bases sitting between them. This CDR3 has 13 amino acids. DNA for the CDR3: TGTGCCAGACTCGGGGGCAGGAATCAGCCCCAGCATTTT. It is translated as CARLGGRNQPQHF.